A single sample gave rise to the 3 T cell receptor beta chains below, sequenced in a study of cytomegalovirus exposure and HLA in healthy donors. With 60 Vbeta and 13 Jbeta primers, the PCR was carried out. Sequenced by immunoSEQ multiplex PCR; TCRdb stores in-frame clones only, minus some. Among 200,000 or so clones listed, approximately 82% were seen once. Sequenced: PBMCs. Receptor source: a male donor in good health and CMV-seronegative.

This chain connects TRBV4-1 to TRBJ2-7; the D gene is possibly TRBD2 (5 bases). CDR3 length: 16 residues. The germline V gene has CDR1 MGHRA and CDR2 YSYEKL. V shed 0 bases and J shed 6 bases, with 18 bases lying between them. The CDR3: CASSQDGDITAGEQYF. The CDR3 DNA sequence: TGCGCCAGCAGCCAAGATGGGGATATAACTGCGGGCGAGCAGTACTTC.

This clone was counted between two and nine times. This sequence joins TRBV10-3 and TRBJ2-2, with TRBD1 matching over 12 bases. The CDR3 spans 16 residues. Trimming removed 4 bases from V and 6 bases from J; junction bases left unmatched: 6. Germline V CDR1 and CDR2: ENHRY, SYGVKD. The CDR3 spells CAISVPGQGAAGELFF. CDR3 nucleotides: TGTGCCATCAGTGTCCCGGGACAGGGGGCGGCCGGGGAGCTGTTTTTT.

DNA for the CDR3: TGCGCCAGCAGCTCCCAAGCGGGAGGGCTCACCGGGGAGCTGTTTTTT. Amino acid sequence: CASSSQAGGLTGELFF. The J gene is TRBJ2-2, the V gene TRBV5-1; TRBD2 aligns across 10 bases. The germline V gene encodes CDR1 SGHRS and CDR2 YFSETQ. The trim removed 3 bases at V and 4 bases at J, leaving 6 bases unmatched. The CDR3 is made up of 16 amino acids.